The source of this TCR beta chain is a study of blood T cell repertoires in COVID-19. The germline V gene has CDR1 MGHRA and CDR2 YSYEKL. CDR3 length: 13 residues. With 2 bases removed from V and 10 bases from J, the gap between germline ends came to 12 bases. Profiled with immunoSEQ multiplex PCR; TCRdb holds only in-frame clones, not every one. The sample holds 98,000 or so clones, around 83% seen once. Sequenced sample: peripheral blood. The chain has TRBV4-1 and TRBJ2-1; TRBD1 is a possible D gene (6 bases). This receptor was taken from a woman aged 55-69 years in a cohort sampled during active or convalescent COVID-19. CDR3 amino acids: CASSQYREREQFF. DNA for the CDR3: TGCGCCAGCAGCCAATACAGGGAACGGGAGCAGTTCTTC.